The 18 T cell receptor beta chains reported below all come from one sample, sequenced in a study of T cells in localized non-small cell lung cancer. This table comes from immunoSEQ multiplex PCR, and its TCRdb copy is limited to in-frame clones, with some not included. Here the sample spans under 3,000 clones, around 20% being singletons. The sample consisted of lung tumor tissue, taken before any cancer treatment. All receptors derive from a woman aged 40-69 years with stage I lung adenocarcinoma.

In DNA, the CDR3 is TGTGCCAGCAGCCCCACAGGGGACCTCACCGGGGAGCTGTTTTTT. Protein: CASSPTGDLTGELFF. The chain employs TRBV11-3 and TRBJ2-2; 7 bases fit TRBD1. V lost 5 bases to trimming and J lost 4 bases; unmatched junction nucleotides: 7. The CDR3 is made up of 15 amino acids. From germline, CDR1 is SGHNT and CDR2 YENEEA.

Comment on this clone: One junction end does not reproduce the germline sequence, and a read error may be involved. The CDR3: CASSTGPPLNIQYF. In DNA, the CDR3 is TGTGCTAGCAGCACGGGACCTCCCTTGAACATTCAGTACTTC. The J gene is TRBJ2-4, the V gene TRBV11-3; the D gene could be TRBD1 or TRBD2 (5 bases each). This CDR3 spans 14 amino acids. CDR1 is SGHNT and CDR2 is YENEEA in the germline V gene.

The J gene is TRBJ1-4, the V gene TRBV19, with D perhaps matching TRBD1 (6 bases). V was cut by 5 bases and J by 4 bases, with 17 bases left in between. This CDR3 has 16 residues. The germline gives CDR1 LNHDA, CDR2 SQIVND (reference sequence). CDR3 region: CASSLSPQGYNEKLFF. The DNA of the CDR3 is TGTGCCAGTAGTCTCTCCCCCCAGGGGTATAATGAAAAACTGTTTTTT. Supplemented by reference TRBV19 and TRBJ1-4, the full variable domain reads DGGITQSPKYLFRKEGQNVTLSCEQNLNHDAMYWYRQDPGQGLRLIYYSQIVNDFQKGDIAEGYSVSREKKESFPLTVTSAQKNPTAFYLCASSLSPQGYNEKLFFGSGTQLSVL.

The table lists this clone with a few counts. V is TRBV6-8 and J is TRBJ1-2; 8 bases are a match to TRBD1. The CDR3 loop spans 16 amino acids. The J segment lost 2 bases and the V segment lost 5 bases, leaving 10 bases of the junction unmatched. The germline V gene has CDR1 MNHGY and CDR2 SAAAGT. The CDR3 spells CASSRNRGRTNYGYTF. In DNA form, the CDR3 reads TGTGCCAGCAGTCGAAACAGGGGGAGAACCAACTATGGCTACACCTTC.

This clone was seen a handful of times. V usage is TRBV18 and J usage is TRBJ1-1; possible D gene TRBD1, 6 bases. The CDR3 totals 15 residues. V was cut by 3 bases and J by 1 base, with 12 bases left in between. Per germline, CDR1 KGHSH and CDR2 LQKENI. In nucleotides, the CDR3 is TGTGCCAGCTCACCCTCGACAGGTTGGAACACTGAAGCTTTCTTT. Translated, it gives CASSPSTGWNTEAFF.

The V gene is TRBV1, the J gene TRBJ1-1; TRBD1, the D gene given by the table, was not confirmed from the DNA. TRBV1 is classified as a pseudogene. The CDR3 spans 15 residues. The CDR3 region is CASSLWALMNTEAFF. The CDR3 DNA follows: TGCGCCAGCAGTCTATGGGCACTCATGAACACTGAAGCTTTCTTT.

The genes are TRBV11-3 and TRBJ1-2; the D gene is possibly TRBD1 (6 bases). Between the trimmed V and J ends, which lost 5 bases and 2 bases, there was a span of 15 bases. The germline gives CDR1 SGHNT, CDR2 YENEEA. The CDR3 extends over 15 amino acids. This CDR3 is CASSRGAGENYGYTF. In nucleotides, the CDR3 is TGTGCCAGCAGCAGGGGAGCAGGGGAGAACTATGGCTACACCTTC.

This clone was picked up a small number of times. This rearrangement joins TRBV9 to TRBJ2-3; 14 bases line up with TRBD2. There are 15 residues in the CDR3. V gave up 4 bases and J gave up 9 bases; unmatched junction bases: 7. CDR1 and CDR2 from the germline V gene are SGDLS and YYNGEE. The CDR3 sequence is CASSSGTSGGETQYF. In nucleotides, the CDR3 is TGTGCCAGCAGCTCAGGGACTAGCGGGGGAGAGACGCAGTATTTT. Complete variable domain (other parts from reference TRBV9 and TRBJ2-3): DSGVTQTPKHLITATGQRVTLRCSPRSGDLSVYWYQQSLDQGLQFLIQYYNGEERAKGNILERFSAQQFPDLHSELNLSSLELGDSALYFCASSSGTSGGETQYFGPGTRLTVL.

This clone was seen a few times. The chain couples TRBV11-3 to TRBJ1-1; D unclear. The CDR3 consists of 14 residues. V was clipped by 2 bases and J by 1 base, with 8 bases between them. Germline V gene lookup returns CDR1 SGHNT and CDR2 YENEEA. The CDR3: CASSLRSGNTEAFF. DNA for the CDR3: TGTGCCAGCAGCTTACGCTCGGGGAACACTGAAGCTTTCTTT.

CDR3 loop: CASSTLQGYGYTF. CDR3 nucleotide sequence: TGTGCCAGTAGTACATTACAGGGCTATGGCTACACCTTC. The chain employs TRBV19 and TRBJ1-2, with D possibly TRBD1 on 6 matching bases. Germline values: CDR1 LNHDA, CDR2 SQIVND (reference sequence). The V gene lost 4 bases and the J gene lost 4 bases, with 10 bases spanning the gap. The CDR3 is made up of 13 amino acids.

By proportion, this clone is medium-sized. The chain links TRBV11-3 to TRBJ1-2; no clear D. V dropped 5 bases and J dropped 0 bases, with 13 bases sitting between them. CDR1 is SGHNT and CDR2 is YENEEA in the germline V gene. This CDR3 is built from 15 residues. CDR3 coding DNA: TGTGCCAGCAGCCCCGAGGGCAGCCCTAACTATGGCTACACCTTC. Residues: CASSPEGSPNYGYTF.

This clone counts as medium-sized (0.01 to 0.1%). V and J are TRBV11-3 and TRBJ2-7, with 10 bases lining up with TRBD1. V lost 3 bases to trimming and J lost 0 bases; unmatched junction nucleotides: 8. Germline V gene data show CDR1 as SGHNT and CDR2 as YENEEA. The CDR3 is 17 amino acids. CDR3 in DNA: TGTGCCAGCAGCTTTAGGTCGGGGACAGGGGCCTCCTACGAGCAGTACTTC. It translates to CASSFRSGTGASYEQYF.

In DNA form, the CDR3 reads TGTGCCAGCAGCGGGGGACTAGCGGTGAACACCGGGGAGCTGTTTTTT. Protein product: CASSGGLAVNTGELFF. The V and J genes are TRBV9 and TRBJ2-2, with TRBD2 matching 11 bases. Germline CDR1 and CDR2: SGDLS and YYNGEE. The trim removed 3 bases at V and 1 base at J, leaving 2 bases unmatched. This CDR3 has 16 amino acids.

This clone was picked up a small number of times. This chain links TRBV15 with TRBJ2-1; 7 bases line up with TRBD1. V shed 8 bases and J 7 bases; nucleotides not matched to a gene: 11. There are 14 residues in the CDR3. Per the germline V gene, CDR1 is LNHNV and CDR2 is YYDKDF (reference sequence). In DNA form, the CDR3 reads TGTGCCACCGGCTGGGACAGTTGGGCGAATGAGCAGTTCTTC. It specifies CATGWDSWANEQFF.

In its sample, this clone was seen a few times. The chain links TRBV11-3 to TRBJ1-3, with D perhaps TRBD1 (6 bases). V lost 5 bases and J 0 bases, leaving 11 bases between the germline ends. This CDR3 spans 15 amino acids. CDR1 SGHNT and CDR2 YENEEA come from the germline V gene. The CDR3 sequence is CASSADRRSGNTIYF. CDR3 in DNA: TGTGCCAGCAGCGCAGACAGGCGCTCTGGAAACACCATATATTTT.

The CDR3 coding sequence is TGTGCCAGTTCAGGACAGGGGGACTACGAGCAGTACTTC. This sequence encodes CASSGQGDYEQYF. V usage is TRBV19 and J usage is TRBJ2-7, with 10 positions matching TRBD1. From germline, CDR1 is LNHDA and CDR2 SQIVND (reference sequence). J gave up 3 bases and V 8 bases, and 4 bases lay outside the gene matches. The CDR3 length is 13 residues.

This chain uses TRBV15 with TRBJ1-3, with 7 bases lining up with TRBD1. The CDR3 spans 18 residues. V lost 1 base, J lost 0 bases, and 9 bases stayed unmatched. In germline, CDR1 is LNHNV, CDR2 YYDKDF (reference sequence). The CDR3 is CATSRGLLGQLSGNTIYF. CDR3 nucleotides: TGTGCCACCAGCAGAGGCTTATTGGGACAGCTCTCTGGAAACACCATATATTTT.

The chain combines TRBV19 with TRBJ1-2; 8 bases agree with TRBD1. The CDR3 is made up of 11 amino acids. V shed 10 bases, J shed 8 bases, and the junction held 6 bases outside the gene matches. Germline lookup yields CDR1 LNHDA and CDR2 SQIVND (reference sequence). Here the CDR3 reads CATPDREGYTF. The CDR3 DNA follows: TGTGCCACACCGGACAGGGAAGGCTACACCTTC.